What follows describes a single TCR beta chain. Its antigen is not yet known. Base qualities are missing; no much larger clone stands one base away. The library was prepared using 5' RACE. Instrument on record: Illumina HiSeq 2000. Template switching introduced a universal primer binding site; the final cDNA contained a unique molecular identifier, enabling accurate counting of TCR cDNA molecules. Specific primers in the conserved constant-segment region were used to synthesize first-strand cDNA for the TCR alpha and beta chains. To control for contamination, every cDNA library was double barcoded, receiving both a SMART-Mk sample barcode and Illumina barcodes. TruSeq adapter sequences, together with Illumina sample barcodes, were added in two successive PCR steps. The Illumina HiSeq platform was used with custom primers to sequence TCR alpha and beta cDNA libraries. The paper's data handling went like this. MiGEC processed the raw reads to extract unique molecular identifiers, while MiXCR was used to determine the CDR3 positions. For each individual, recombination models were inferred using an EM algorithm with the repgenHMM and IGoR tools. Shared clonotypes were analyzed with the tcR package in R, and sharing was normalized by the product of cloneset sizes. To study raw recombination free of thymic and clonal selection effects, out-of-frame nonproductive sequences were analyzed. The public reads were quality trimmed at Q25 with fastp and then assembled into clones with MiXCR by TCRdb, keeping productive beta chains. Rows merge per CDR3 protein into single entries with the most common DNA and genes. These V and J calls originate from TCRdb's pipeline instead of the authors' own analysis. The sample table records approximately 410,000 distinct CDR3 sequences; less than 20% of these occur just once. The ten largest clones take up approximately 12% of the sample.

Every donor was a healthy Caucasian. The study also sequenced three unrelated non-twin adults: a male aged 18 to 29, a male aged 50 to 59 and a female aged 50 to 59. Using Miltenyi CD45RO+ enrichment and human naive T-cell isolation kits, memory (CD45RO+) and naive T cells were isolated from PBMC. This sample was taken from a study of identical twins (dated by TCRdb to 2015 to 2016). Background for the entire study: The study deep-sequenced TCR alpha and beta repertoires from monozygotic twins, unrelated adults of various ages and cord blood to test whether fetal clonotypes persist. To rule out contamination, replicate twin experiments were performed at different times with different library preparation protocols.

Beyond this particular receptor, the publication reports: Abundant cord blood beta clonotypes had fewer insertions, young adult naive repertoires showed a similar but weaker trend, and memory repertoires showed no such trend. Because the same donors could not be followed over many years, conclusions were based on cross-sectional statistical analysis. Compared with coincidental sharing between unrelated individuals, an excess of low generation-probability sequences was observed among out-of-frame TCR alpha sequences shared between twins. A weaker excess of twin sharing was found in beta out-of-frame sequences because the signal-to-noise ratio was lowered by fewer shared sequences. In monozygotic twins, out-of-frame TCR alpha sharing was systematically underestimated by recombination models, although the models agreed with sharing between unrelated individuals. Zero-insertion analyses could be partly confounded by invariant T cells such as MAIT and iNKT, though diverse VJ usage argued against such confounding for most clonotypes.

CDR1 and CDR2 are read off the germline V gene (reference sequence) as DFQATT and SNEGSKA. For this chain, trimming is 0 bases at the V end and 0 bases at the J end, and the number of junction bases without a gene match is 6. From the cysteine through the phenylalanine, the CDR3 covers 18 amino acids. Just CDR3 DNA is preserved here, 54 bases in frame from base 1. The sequenced sample consisted of naive T cells sorted from blood. The sample's cell subset or site label is to be understood as: cells isolated with a human naive T-cell isolation kit. Rearrangement joined TRBV20-1 to TRBJ2-6; 9 central nucleotides agree with TRBD1. This receptor was taken from a man aged 45-65 years in good health. The CDR3 region: CSARDPGTGHSGANVLTF. The DNA sequence is TGCAGTGCTAGAGATCCTGGGACAGGGCACTCTGGGGCCAACGTCCTGACTTTC.